The following is a T cell receptor (beta chain) sequence with its context. Its target is unknown. TCRdb's table, derived via immunoSEQ multiplex PCR, lists solely in-frame clones and lacks some. The table records 130,000 to 150,000 clones, 89% of them present only once. This record comes from a study of T cell responses to AZD1222 COVID-19 vaccine. Germline V lookup: CDR1 LNHDA, CDR2 SQIVND (reference sequence). With 6 bases removed from V and 0 bases from J, the gap between germline ends came to 12 bases. This CDR3 contains 15 residues. Study-wide points: Clonal diversity may have been underestimated, and the donors were mostly white British, with more females than males. Targeting of unmutated variant regions was reportedly seen in nearly half of spike-specific TCRs.

Sample: peripheral blood, taken 28 days after the second AZD1222 dose. This sequence was found in an adult who received the AZD1222 COVID-19 vaccine. This chain connects TRBV19 to TRBJ2-1; a possible D gene is TRBD1 (6 bases). As DNA, the CDR3 is TGTGCCAGTAGCCCAACAGGGACCTCCTACAATGAGCAGTTCTTC. It specifies CASSPTGTSYNEQFF.